This T cell receptor (beta chain) comes out of a study of T cells in tuberculosis. About the study: Samples predate treatment or fall within its first 7 days. General study points: Active tuberculosis cases were adults; controls were adolescents. GMM-specific TCRs were nearer to active tuberculosis alpha repertoires, suggesting expansion.

In the case of this clone: Its antigen is unknown.

Profiled with immunoSEQ multiplex PCR; TCRdb holds only in-frame clones, not every one. The sample has around 35,000 clones, around 93% seen once. Stated time point: new active TB diagnosis, blood taken before or within 7 days of starting treatment. Patients were newly diagnosed, HIV-seronegative, and aged 18 or older. The CDR3 contains 13 residues. CDR1 SEHNR and CDR2 FQNEAQ come from the germline V gene (reference sequence). Trimming took off 10 bases at V and 5 bases at J, with 14 bases between the two ends. J is TRBJ2-2 and V is TRBV7-9, with D possibly TRBD1 on 5 matching bases. The clonotype was recovered from an adult with tuberculosis. Sample: PBMCs, taken at tuberculosis diagnosis. The CDR3 DNA sequence: TGTGCCACCAGTAAGGGGTATACCGGGGAGCTGTTTTTT. It translates to CATSKGYTGELFF.